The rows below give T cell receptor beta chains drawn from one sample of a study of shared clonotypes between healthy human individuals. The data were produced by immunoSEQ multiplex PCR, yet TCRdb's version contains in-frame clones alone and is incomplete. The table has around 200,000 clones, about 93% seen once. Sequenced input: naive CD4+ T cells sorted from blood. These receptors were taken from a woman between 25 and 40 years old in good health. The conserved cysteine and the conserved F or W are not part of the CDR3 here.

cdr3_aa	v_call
ASTRQGMNTEAF	TRBV10-2
ASSFDRVDGYT	TRBV5-6
ASSFNRGMYEQF	TRBV5-6
SASGTSSYNEQF	TRBV29-1
ASRPTGSGYGYT	TRBV7-3
ASSEGRLAGVGTGELF	TRBV2
ASSPGGTGGGYT	TRBV4-2
ASSLVAGGANSPLH	TRBV7-6
ASTYPPTGLSGEQY	TRBV11-2
ASSKIGTSPYNEQF	TRBV19
ASSFERSNTEAF	TRBV2
ASSVTHSGFEAF	TRBV9
ASSFYRGQPQH	TRBV7-2
ASSFAGTYTDGYI	TRBV7-2
ASSSYYEQY	TRBV5-4
ATHRDRVYEQY	TRBV2
ASSPLVDQPQH	TRBV4-2
ASSLYRSGSSYEQY	TRBV28
ASSPAGNQPQH	TRBV28
AWTGVGYGYT	TRBV30
ASRSPTQETQY	TRBV2
ASSLKETQY	TRBV5-1
ASSPLTGGAKNIQY	TRBV18
ASSSSRNQPQH	TRBV7-2
SGALDGGRAQY	TRBV29-1
ASSFPESYEQY	TRBV2
ASSHPTGANVLT	TRBV23-1
ASSDTELGEY	TRBV6-1
ASSLAGTGTTYEQY	TRBV5-1
ASSPLMAQGNSPLH	TRBV28
ASSLQGHGYT	TRBV28
ASSLRILDNEQF	TRBV7-9
ASKGGIQPQH	TRBV6-1
ASSLETYEQY	TRBV7-9
ASSPIPGGSAGNTIY	TRBV18
ASSLAQGNTEAF	TRBV11-2
ASSSASGDRTGELF	TRBV11-1
ASSFPTLLSYEQY	TRBV28
ASSYSALGNIQY	TRBV6-6
ASMKGSNQPQH	TRBV2
ASSVSGSGGLEQY	TRBV9
ASTWTSGSYEQY	TRBV5-1
ASSLGLAFHEQF	TRBV28
ASSLGTYGYT	TRBV7-8
SVKGEVETQY	TRBV29-1
ASSRGSTNEKLF	TRBV5-1
ASSPRTSYEQY	TRBV7-2
ASIGLADNEQF	TRBV2
ASSQDLTPPTPDTQY	TRBV4-1
ASRGWEAF	TRBV28
SVGQTQNTEAF	TRBV29-1
ASRRGQQTHEQY	TRBV6-6
ASNPYEQY	TRBV4-2
ASSYRSSLETQY	TRBV28
ASSFIKTGNSEQY	TRBV28
ASSKGLAGGLQETQY	TRBV19
ASSFRERRETQY	TRBV7-9
ASIDYRTGGDEQF	TRBV11-2
ASSRFDRALYT	TRBV7-2